These 15 T cell receptor beta chains share one sample of origin, sequenced in a study of T-cell reconstitution after alpha-beta-depleted transplantation in children. Unique molecular identifiers were used to barcode this TCRbeta library. TCRdb called the PCR reads again in MiXCR, with one record for every CDR3 protein. The sample carries approximately 500,000 distinct CDR3 sequences, about 11% recorded once. The source material was PBMCs, sampled before TCRalphabeta/CD19-depleted stem cell transplant. These receptors all stem from a child younger than 10 with inherited bone marrow failure, due to receive a stem cell transplant.

This clonotype was seen many times. This chain links TRBV19 with TRBJ1-5; D not certain. The V gene's germline CDR1 is LNHDA and CDR2 SQIVND (reference sequence). The CDR3 totals 12 residues. Trimming cost V 5 bases and J 9 bases, with 11 bases left between them. The chain's CDR3 is CASSADGSPQHF. Written as DNA, the CDR3 is TGTGCCAGTAGTGCCGATGGGTCGCCCCAGCATTTT.

This clonotype was seen many times. V usage is TRBV20-1 and J usage is TRBJ1-6; 7 bases match TRBD1. This CDR3 has 14 amino acids. CDR1 is DFQATT, CDR2 SNEGSKA, per germline (reference sequence). The V segment lost 2 bases and the J segment 9 bases; nucleotides outside the gene matches: 7. The CDR3 DNA is TGCAGTGCTAGACTGGGACAGATGCTTTCACCCCTCCACTTT. Encoded protein: CSARLGQMLSPLHF.

The V call is TRBV6-1, the J call TRBJ1-1; no clear D. Trimming pared 6 bases from V and 5 bases from J, leaving 10 bases between. Germline lookup yields CDR1 MNHNS and CDR2 SASEGT. CDR3 length: 12 residues. The CDR3 bases are TGTGCCAGCAGCTGGAGTAGAACTGAAGCTTTCTTT. Residues: CASSWSRTEAFF.

This clonotype was seen repeatedly, ten times or more. This CDR3 reads CASSPYPVTANTGELFF. The DNA for the CDR3 is TGTGCCAGCAGCCCTTATCCCGTGACCGCGAACACCGGGGAGCTGTTTTTT. The J gene is TRBJ2-2, the V gene TRBV27; D is ambiguous. Trimming removed 6 bases from V and 0 bases from J, with 17 bases in between. Germline-derived CDR1 and CDR2 are MNHEY and SMNVEV (reference sequence). The CDR3 runs to 17 residues.

This clonotype was counted many times. V and J are TRBV7-8 and TRBJ2-3; 8 bases are shared with TRBD2. This CDR3 region has 16 residues. The V gene's germline CDR1 is SGHVS and CDR2 FQNEAQ. After removal of 7 bases from V and 2 bases from J, the junction contained 11 bases not matched to a gene. CDR3 sequence reads: CASTISSSGDTDTQYF. The CDR3 nucleotides read TGTGCCAGCACAATATCGAGTAGCGGGGACACAGATACGCAGTATTTT.

This clonotype was picked up a small number of times. The chain carries TRBV30 and TRBJ2-1; 13 positions match TRBD2. The CDR3 sequence is 18 residues long. In germline, CDR1 is GTSNPN, CDR2 SVGIG (reference sequence). With V trimmed by 3 bases and J by 0 bases, 8 bases remained unmatched. CDR3 region: CAWSPGLAGPSSYNEQFF. CDR3 DNA: TGTGCCTGGAGCCCGGGACTAGCGGGGCCTTCCTCCTACAATGAGCAGTTCTTC.

This clonotype has ten or more counts. The chain employs TRBV21-1 and TRBJ2-4; the D segment call TRBD2 is taken from the table without a DNA check. TRBV21-1 counts as a pseudogene. The length of the CDR3 is 20 residues. The CDR3 nucleotides are TGTGCCAGCAGCGCCCCAGATGAGACTAGCGGGAGTCTGGTCAAAAACATTCAGTACTTC. Residues: CASSAPDETSGSLVKNIQYF.

This clonotype was counted many times. The chain combines TRBV6-2 or TRBV6-3 with TRBJ2-1; D remains unclear. The germline V and J ends were trimmed by 8 bases and 2 bases, with 4 bases remaining between them. The CDR3 contains 11 residues. Germline lookup yields CDR1 MNHEY and CDR2 SVGEGT. This chain's CDR3 is CASLAYNEQFF. DNA of the CDR3: TGTGCCAGCCTAGCCTACAATGAGCAGTTCTTC.

This clonotype was seen ten or more times. The chain uses TRBV12-3 or TRBV12-4 and TRBJ1-2; 7 bases map to TRBD1. CDR3 length: 16 residues. V dropped 3 bases and J dropped 7; count of bases not matched to a gene: 14. As DNA, the CDR3 is TGTGCCAGCAGTTTTGCCCCTGTGAGGGGGCGGCGTGGCTACACCTTC. It encodes CASSFAPVRGRRGYTF.

This clonotype was seen a handful of times. The V call is TRBV20-1, the J call TRBJ2-7, with 8 bases fitting TRBD2. The V segment lost 6 bases and the J segment 3 bases; nucleotides outside the gene matches: 10. The CDR3 sequence is 14 residues long. The V gene's germline CDR1 is DFQATT and CDR2 SNEGSKA (reference sequence). This CDR3 is CSAEILAVVYEQYF. The CDR3 DNA reads TGCAGTGCCGAAATACTAGCGGTTGTCTACGAGCAGTACTTC.

This clonotype was detected many times. The CDR3 sequence is CASSQVSGGGAEAFF. CDR3 DNA: TGCGCCAGCAGCCAAGTTAGTGGCGGAGGCGCTGAAGCTTTCTTT. The rearrangement uses TRBV4-3 and TRBJ1-1; D not resolved. Trimming cost V 1 base and J 6 bases, with 15 bases left between them. This CDR3 comprises 15 residues. Germline loops: CDR1 LGHNA, CDR2 YSLEER.

This clonotype was seen ten or more times. V usage is TRBV6-1 and J usage is TRBJ2-7; possible D gene TRBD2, 5 bases. Germline assignment: CDR1 MNHNS and CDR2 SASEGT. V gave up 0 bases and J gave up 0 bases, with 9 bases separating them. The CDR3 loop spans 15 amino acids. The CDR3 DNA reads TGTGCCAGCAGTGAAGCACAGCGGTACTCCTACGAGCAGTACTTC. Translation gives CASSEAQRYSYEQYF.

At least ten counts were recorded for this clonotype. This chain joins TRBV29-1 and TRBJ1-1, with 9 bases fitting TRBD1. CDR3 length: 12 residues. V lost 1 base and J lost 8; bases outside the gene matches: 2. Germline CDR1 is SQVTM and CDR2 is ANQGSEA. The CDR3 is CSVEGDRAEAFF. CDR3 sequence (DNA): TGCAGCGTTGAAGGGGACAGGGCCGAAGCTTTCTTT.

This clonotype has just a few counts. The chain links TRBV14 to TRBJ2-7; D is possibly TRBD2 (6 bases). The V and J ends lost 4 bases and 3 bases respectively, with 13 bases between them. The CDR3 is 14 amino acids. The V gene's germline CDR1 is SGHDN and CDR2 FVKESK. The CDR3 loop reads CASSPSGDLYEQYF. The CDR3 DNA is TGTGCCAGCAGCCCCTCGGGGGACCTCTACGAGCAGTACTTC.

The chain carries TRBV4-3 and TRBJ2-2; D is possibly TRBD2 (5 bases). V was cut by 1 base and J by 6 bases, with 9 bases left in between. The V gene's germline CDR1 is LGHNA and CDR2 YSLEER. The CDR3 sequence is 14 residues long. The DNA of the CDR3 is TGCGCCAGCAGCCAAGTTCTCGGGGCCGGGGAGCTGTTTTTT. Protein: CASSQVLGAGELFF.